This T cell receptor (beta chain) was sequenced during a study of human T cells and chemical hapten exposure. CDR3 length: 18 residues. V lost 9 bases to trimming and J lost 2 bases; unmatched junction nucleotides: 15. Germline CDR1 is LNHDA and CDR2 is SQIVND (reference sequence). Indicated time point: patch test 1, 2 weeks after DPC sensitization. The treatment was: therapeutic diphenylcyclopropenone sensitization with weekly scalp DPC. This clonotype was counted a few times. Via MiXCR, TCRdb re-called the RACE reads, giving one row per CDR3 protein. Altogether around 160,000 distinct CDR3 sequences are present, about 14% being singletons, with the ten largest covering about 1.7%.

Here the sequenced sample was whole blood, taken in connection with sensitization to the hapten diphenylcyclopropenone (DPC). The rearrangement links TRBV19 to TRBJ2-2; TRBD2 matches 10 bases. The TCR comes from a woman aged 30 to 39 with alopecia areata. Some clones in this sample may be carry-over from other donors' samples. This chain's CDR3 is CASISRASGRANTGELFF. The DNA of the CDR3 is TGTGCCAGCATTTCCCGGGCTAGCGGGAGAGCAAACACCGGGGAGCTGTTTTTT.